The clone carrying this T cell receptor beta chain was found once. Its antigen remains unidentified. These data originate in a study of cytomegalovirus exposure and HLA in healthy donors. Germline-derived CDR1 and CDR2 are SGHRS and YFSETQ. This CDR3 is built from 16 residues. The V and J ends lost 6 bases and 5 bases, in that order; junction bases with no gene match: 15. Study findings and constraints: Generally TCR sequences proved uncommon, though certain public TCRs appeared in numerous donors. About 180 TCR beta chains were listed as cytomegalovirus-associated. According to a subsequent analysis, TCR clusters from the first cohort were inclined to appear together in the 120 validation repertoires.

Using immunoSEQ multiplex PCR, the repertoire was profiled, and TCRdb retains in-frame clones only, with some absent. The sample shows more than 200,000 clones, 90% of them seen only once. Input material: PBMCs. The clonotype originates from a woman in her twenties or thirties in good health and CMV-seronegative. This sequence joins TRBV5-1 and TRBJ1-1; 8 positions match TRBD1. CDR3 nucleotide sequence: TGCGCCAGCACCTCCCAGGACAGGGCCCGAACAACTGAAGCTTTCTTT. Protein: CASTSQDRARTTEAFF.